The 6 T cell receptor beta chains reported below all come from one sample, sequenced in a study of blood T cell repertoires in COVID-19. Clones were read by immunoSEQ multiplex PCR, and TCRdb kept only the in-frame ones, dropping some. The sample yields 200,000 to 300,000 clones, roughly nine tenths seen once. Sequenced input: peripheral blood. These receptors were taken from a man between 60 and 75 years old who had recovered from COVID-19.

The genes are TRBV11-3 and TRBJ2-3; 10 bases line up with TRBD2. CDR1 is SGHNT, CDR2 YENEEA, per germline. Trimming cost V 3 bases and J 4 bases; bases outside gene matches: 4. There are 15 residues in the CDR3. The CDR3 sequence is CASSFASGSSDTQYF. Written as DNA, the CDR3 is TGTGCCAGCAGCTTTGCTAGCGGGAGCTCAGATACGCAGTATTTT.

V is TRBV10-3 and J is TRBJ2-3; a possible D gene is TRBD1 (6 bases). V lost 6 bases, J lost 1 base, and 11 bases lay in between. Looked up from germline, CDR1 is ENHRY and CDR2 is SYGVKD. The CDR3 covers 14 residues. Here the CDR3 DNA reads TGTGCCATCAGGGACAGTTCAGGCACAGATACGCAGTATTTT. Translation gives CAIRDSSGTDTQYF.

The chain combines TRBV9 with TRBJ1-6; possible D gene TRBD1, 6 bases. CDR3 length equals 13 residues. Germline V CDR1 and CDR2: SGDLS, YYNGEE. The ends were cut back, 7 bases at V and 10 bases at J, with 15 bases in the middle. The CDR3 reads CASRSGQLSPLHF. In DNA, the CDR3 is TGTGCCAGCCGCTCAGGACAGTTATCACCCCTCCACTTT.

The rearrangement joins TRBV24-1 to TRBJ2-1, with 15 bases lining up with TRBD2. In germline, CDR1 is KGHDR, CDR2 SFDVKD. After removal of 4 bases from V and 6 bases from J, the junction contained 15 bases not matched to a gene. The CDR3 runs to 20 residues. Here the CDR3 DNA reads TGTGCCACCAGTGACCCGGGACTAGCGGGGGGAGTTAAGATGTTCAATGAGCAGTTCTTC. Translating it yields CATSDPGLAGGVKMFNEQFF.

The chain combines TRBV2 with TRBJ2-5; no clear D. This CDR3 has 12 amino acids. V lost 4 bases and J 4 bases, leaving 7 bases between the germline ends. Germline V CDR1 and CDR2: SNHLY, FYNNEI. The DNA for the CDR3 is TGTGCCAGCAGTGTTATGCGAGAGACCCAGTACTTC. This translates into CASSVMRETQYF.

The CDR3 region has the DNA TGTGCCAGCTCACCAGGGGGACAGAGCTCCTACGAGCAGTACTTC. Translated, it gives CASSPGGQSSYEQYF. The V and J genes are TRBV18 and TRBJ2-7; TRBD1 matches 7 bases. The ends lost 2 bases at V and 0 bases at J; junction bases unmatched: 4. The germline CDR1 and CDR2 sequences are KGHSH and LQKENI. The CDR3 has 15 residues.